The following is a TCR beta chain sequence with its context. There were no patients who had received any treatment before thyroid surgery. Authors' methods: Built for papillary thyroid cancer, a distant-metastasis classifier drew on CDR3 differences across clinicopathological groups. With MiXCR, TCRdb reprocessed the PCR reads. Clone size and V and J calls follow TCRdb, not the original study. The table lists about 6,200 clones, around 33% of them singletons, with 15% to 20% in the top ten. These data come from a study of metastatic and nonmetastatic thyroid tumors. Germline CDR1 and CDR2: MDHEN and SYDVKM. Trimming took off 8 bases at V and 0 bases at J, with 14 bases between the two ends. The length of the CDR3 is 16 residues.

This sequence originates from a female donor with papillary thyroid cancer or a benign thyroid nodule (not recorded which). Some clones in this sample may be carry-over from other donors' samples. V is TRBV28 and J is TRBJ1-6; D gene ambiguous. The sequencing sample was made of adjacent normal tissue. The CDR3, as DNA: TGTGCCAGCCTGAACATGGGCAACTCCTATAATTCACCCCTCCACTTT. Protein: CASLNMGNSYNSPLHF.